This T cell receptor beta chain was recovered during a study of blood T cell repertoires in COVID-19. Only in-frame clones appear in the TCRdb table, and some are missing; sequencing was by immunoSEQ multiplex PCR. In the table there are about 220,000 clones, about four fifths of which are singletons. The CDR3 is made up of 14 amino acids. Germline V gene data show CDR1 as LNHDA and CDR2 as SQIVND (reference sequence). J was trimmed by 3 bases and V by 5 bases; bases with no gene match: 4. This clone was detected only a few times. The sample was peripheral blood. The chain couples TRBV19 to TRBJ2-1; the match to TRBD2 covers 7 bases. The receptor was isolated from a woman in her thirties or forties with active or convalescent COVID-19. The CDR3 sequence: CASSGGGSYNEQFF. The CDR3 DNA reads TGTGCCAGTAGTGGGGGGGGAAGCTACAATGAGCAGTTCTTC.